The 25 T cell receptor beta chains below all came from one sample that was sequenced in a study of T cell responses to AZD1222 COVID-19 vaccine. The method was immunoSEQ multiplex PCR; TCRdb's version includes in-frame clones alone and lacks a portion of them. Of some 130,000 clones listed, roughly nine tenths are singletons. The input for sequencing was peripheral blood, taken 28 days after the second AZD1222 dose. These receptors originate from an adult who received the AZD1222 COVID-19 vaccine.

The gene calls are TRBV7-9 and TRBJ2-5, with 9 bases matching TRBD2. The CDR3 length is 18 residues. The V gene end was trimmed by 0 bases and the J gene end by 0 bases; junction bases not matched to a gene: 8. Per germline, CDR1 SEHNR and CDR2 FQNEAQ (reference sequence). This chain's CDR3 is CASSLALGLAGDQETQYF. The CDR3, as DNA: TGTGCCAGCAGCTTAGCACTTGGCTTAGCGGGGGACCAAGAGACCCAGTACTTC.

The chain couples TRBV4-2 to TRBJ1-2; possibly TRBD1 for D (6 bases). Trimming removed 8 bases at V and 0 bases at J, with 13 bases between. This CDR3 has 14 amino acids. CDR1 and CDR2 (germline): LGHNA, YNFKEQ. Here the CDR3 DNA reads TGTGCCAGCCAACCCGGACAGACTAACTATGGCTACACCTTC. It encodes CASQPGQTNYGYTF.

The chain employs TRBV6-5 and TRBJ1-5; D may be TRBD1 (5 bases). V was shortened by 5 bases and J by 2 bases, with 10 bases between the two germline ends. CDR3 length: 14 amino acids. Germline V lookup: CDR1 MNHEY, CDR2 SVGAGI. The chain's CDR3 is CASSQGGGNQPQHF. CDR3 sequence (DNA): TGTGCCAGCAGTCAGGGAGGAGGCAATCAGCCCCAGCATTTT.

This chain joins TRBV28 and TRBJ2-3; no reliable D call. Germline V gene sequence: CDR1 MDHEN, CDR2 SYDVKM. The CDR3 runs 13 residues. V was shortened by 8 bases and J by 0 bases, with 9 bases between the two germline ends. The CDR3 region has the DNA TGTGCCAGCGGATCCCCTAGCACAGATACGCAGTATTTT. This translates into CASGSPSTDTQYF.

A single count supports this clone. This chain connects TRBV28 to TRBJ2-1; 9 nucleotides line up with TRBD1. CDR1 and CDR2 (germline): MDHEN, SYDVKM. J gave up 8 bases and V 2 bases, and 10 bases lay outside the gene matches. This CDR3 region has 16 residues. The DNA for the CDR3 is TGTGCCAGCAGTTTACCCGGGACAGGGTTAACCCATGAGCAGTTCTTC. This sequence encodes CASSLPGTGLTHEQFF.

This sequence joins TRBV6-2 or TRBV6-3 and TRBJ2-7; D is perhaps TRBD1 (5 bases). V gave up 2 bases and J gave up 7 bases, with 18 bases separating them. The CDR3 loop spans 15 amino acids. Germline V lookup: CDR1 MNHEY, CDR2 SVGEGT. CDR3 region: CASSYTDIATVEQYF. The CDR3 DNA reads as TGTGCCAGCAGTTACACGGACATAGCTACGGTAGAGCAGTACTTC.

V and J are TRBV29-1 and TRBJ2-7, with 8 bases that match TRBD2. V lost 6 bases, J lost 5 bases, and 6 bases stayed unmatched. The germline V gene encodes CDR1 SQVTM and CDR2 ANQGSEA. There are 12 residues in the CDR3. CDR3 sequence (DNA): TGCAGCGTCAAAGGCGGGGGGCACGAGCAGTACTTC. This encodes CSVKGGGHEQYF.

J is TRBJ1-4 and V is TRBV29-1; a weak D match, TRBD1 (5 bases). The germline CDR1 and CDR2 sequences are SQVTM and ANQGSEA. The V end was cut by 7 bases, the J end by 0 bases, with 9 bases between. The CDR3 is made up of 13 amino acids. The CDR3 sequence: CSADSATNEKLFF. As DNA, the CDR3 is TGCAGCGCAGACAGTGCAACTAATGAAAAACTGTTTTTT. Drawing the rest from reference TRBV29-1 and TRBJ1-4, the complete variable domain is SAVISQKPSRDICQRGTSLTIQCQVDSQVTMMFWYRQQPGQSLTLIATANQGSEATYESGFVIDKFPISRPNLTFSTLTVSNMSPEDSSIYLCSADSATNEKLFFGSGTQLSVL.

The chain links TRBV6-2 or TRBV6-3 to TRBJ2-7, with 10 bases identical to TRBD1. V trimming: 6 bases; J trimming: 6 bases; junction bases outside the gene matches: 11. The CDR3 loop spans 15 amino acids. CDR1 is MNHEY and CDR2 is SVGEGT in the germline V gene. The CDR3 DNA follows: TGTGCCAGCAGCTCCCTGGGGACAGGGGAAGGCGAGCAGTACTTC. Translated: CASSSLGTGEGEQYF.

The gene calls are TRBV5-6 and TRBJ1-5, with 7 nucleotides matching TRBD1. The V and J ends lost 3 bases and 3 bases, in that order; junction bases with no gene match: 9. The V gene's germline CDR1 is SGHDT and CDR2 YYEEEE. The CDR3 runs to 16 residues. CDR3 in amino acids: CASSSFDRAINQPQHF. The CDR3 DNA is TGTGCCAGCAGCTCGTTCGACAGGGCAATCAATCAGCCCCAGCATTTT.

V usage is TRBV5-3 and J usage is TRBJ2-5, with D hard to call. TRBV5-3 is an open reading frame, and its role is uncertain. V was shortened by 0 bases and J by 7 bases, with 7 bases between the two germline ends. The CDR3 length is 12 residues. CDR3 DNA sequence: TGTGCCAGAAGCTTGGGTTTCGGGACCCAGTACTTC. The encoded protein is CARSLGFGTQYF.

V is TRBV15 and J is TRBJ2-2, with D possibly being TRBD1 or TRBD2 (6 bases each). The CDR3 loop spans 15 amino acids. V was clipped by 0 bases and J by 7 bases, with 12 bases between them. Germline-derived CDR1 and CDR2 are LNHNV and YYDKDF (reference sequence). This chain's CDR3 is CATSREEGGGGELFF. CDR3 in DNA: TGTGCCACCAGCAGAGAAGAGGGGGGCGGCGGGGAGCTGTTTTTT.

J is TRBJ1-2 and V is TRBV11-2; tentatively, D is TRBD1 (5 bases). Germline CDR1 SGHAT, CDR2 FQNNGV. The CDR3 consists of 16 residues. Trimming removed 5 bases from V and 0 bases from J, with 16 bases in between. The CDR3 spells CASSGMGQDPNYGYTF. Here the CDR3 DNA reads TGTGCCAGCAGCGGCATGGGGCAGGATCCTAACTATGGCTACACCTTC. The whole variable domain, remainder taken from reference TRBV11-2 and TRBJ1-2, is EAGVAQSPRYKIIEKRQSVAFWCNPISGHATLYWYQQILGQGPKLLIQFQNNGVVDDSQLPKDRFSAERLKGVDSTLKIQPAKLEDSAVYLCASSGMGQDPNYGYTFGSGTRLTVV.

The chain carries TRBV7-3 and TRBJ1-2, with D perhaps matching TRBD1 (6 bases). CDR3 size: 14 residues. Germline loops: CDR1 SGHTA, CDR2 FQGTGA. Trimming removed 4 bases at V and 4 bases at J, with 13 bases between. The CDR3 loop reads CASSSEQGGYGYTF. As DNA, the CDR3 is TGTGCCAGCAGCTCAGAACAGGGTGGCTATGGCTACACCTTC.

The chain uses TRBV10-3 and TRBJ1-4; D might be TRBD1 (5 bases). The CDR3 runs 13 residues. The germline gives CDR1 ENHRY, CDR2 SYGVKD. Trimming removed 11 bases from V and 7 bases from J, with 17 bases in between. The DNA of the CDR3 is TGTGCCTCGGGGGAATCCTGGGGTGAAAAACTGTTTTTT. It translates to CASGESWGEKLFF.

In DNA, the CDR3 is TGTGCCAGCAGCCCGGGGGACAGCCATAATTCACCCCTCCACTTT. Its protein is CASSPGDSHNSPLHF. The chain combines TRBV3-1 (or the pseudogene TRBV3-2) with TRBJ1-6; 7 positions agree with TRBD1. The CDR3 spans 15 residues. Germline V CDR1 and CDR2: LGHDT, YNNKEL (reference sequence). After removal of 4 bases from V and 5 bases from J, the junction contained 5 bases not matched to a gene.

This sequence joins TRBV5-8 and TRBJ1-1, with TRBD1 matching 9 bases. CDR1 is SGHTS and CDR2 is YDEGEE in the germline V gene. CDR3 length: 14 amino acids. V dropped 4 bases and J dropped 10; count of bases not matched to a gene: 11. The CDR3, as DNA: TGTGCCAGCAGCAATCCCGGGACAGGGCCCGGAGCTTTCTTT. Residues: CASSNPGTGPGAFF.

The chain has TRBV2 and TRBJ1-6; no definite D call. Trimming took off 6 bases at V and 7 bases at J, with 16 bases between the two ends. The CDR3 contains 15 residues. Germline V lookup: CDR1 SNHLY, CDR2 FYNNEI. The CDR3 spells CASREDFLGNSPLHF. As DNA, the CDR3 is TGTGCCAGCAGGGAGGACTTTCTCGGGAATTCACCCCTCCACTTT.

The chain combines TRBV4-2 with TRBJ1-1; weak D call: TRBD1 (5 bases). The ends were cut back, 3 bases at V and 6 bases at J, with 11 bases in the middle. The CDR3 is 13 amino acids. Germline-derived CDR1 and CDR2 are LGHNA and YNFKEQ. The DNA of the CDR3 is TGTGCCAGCAGCCACCACGACAGCCCTGAAGCTTTCTTT. Translated: CASSHHDSPEAFF.

This chain joins TRBV6-5 and TRBJ2-1, with unresolved D. V was trimmed by 3 bases and J by 9 bases, leaving 21 bases between them. This CDR3 region has 16 residues. Per germline, CDR1 MNHEY and CDR2 SVGAGI. In nucleotides, the CDR3 is TGTGCCAGCAGTTATCTAACGCAGGCTCCTGTAAGTGAGCAGTTCTTC. Translation: CASSYLTQAPVSEQFF.

This sequence joins TRBV24-1 and TRBJ1-2, with TRBD1 as a possible D gene (5 bases). The V end lost 2 bases, the J end lost 5 bases, and 8 bases lay between the germline ends. The CDR3 length is 13 residues. Germline lookup yields CDR1 KGHDR and CDR2 SFDVKD. CDR3 sequence (DNA): TGTGCCACCAGTGATTCGGGACGGTATGGCTACACCTTC. Its translation: CATSDSGRYGYTF.

The CDR3 DNA reads as TGCGCCAGCAGCCAAACGGGACAGGGGGCGTTTGGCTACACCTTC. Amino acids: CASSQTGQGAFGYTF. The chain uses TRBV4-3 and TRBJ1-2; 12 bases map to TRBD1. Germline V gene sequence: CDR1 LGHNA, CDR2 YSLEER. After removal of 2 bases from V and 7 bases from J, the junction contained 5 bases not matched to a gene. The CDR3 has 15 residues.

The chain has TRBV9 and TRBJ2-7; D is possibly TRBD1 (7 bases). Trimming took off 2 bases at V and 6 bases at J, with 12 bases between the two ends. In germline, CDR1 is SGDLS, CDR2 YYNGEE. There are 13 residues in the CDR3. CDR3 nucleotides: TGTGCCAGCAGCGTGAGGCAGGGGGGCGAGCAGTACTTC. Its protein product is CASSVRQGGEQYF. The full variable domain, completed using reference TRBV9 and TRBJ2-7, is DSGVTQTPKHLITATGQRVTLRCSPRSGDLSVYWYQQSLDQGLQFLIQYYNGEERAKGNILERFSAQQFPDLHSELNLSSLELGDSALYFCASSVRQGGEQYFGPGTRLTVT.

This clone came up once. This sequence joins TRBV6-2 or TRBV6-3 and TRBJ1-2; the match to TRBD1 covers 12 bases. V was pared by 5 bases and J by 7 bases, with 5 bases of the junction left unmatched. Per germline, CDR1 MNHEY and CDR2 SVGEGT. The CDR3 is 14 residues long. DNA of the CDR3: TGTGCCAGCAGTACGGGACAGGGGGCGCGTGGCTACACCTTC. Translation gives CASSTGQGARGYTF.

CDR3: CASSSTLLGPDSKYEQYF. The CDR3 DNA follows: TGTGCCAGCAGCTCAACCCTCCTGGGACCAGATAGTAAGTACGAGCAGTACTTC. The chain joins TRBV7-9 to TRBJ2-7; either TRBD1 or TRBD2 may fit D (5 bases each). Germline V lookup: CDR1 SEHNR, CDR2 FQNEAQ (reference sequence). The CDR3 contains 18 residues. Between the trimmed V and J ends, which lost 4 bases and 4 bases, there was a span of 26 bases.